A single sample is the source of the 14 T cell receptor beta chains below, sequenced in a study of early T cells in non-severe SARS-CoV-2 infection. MiXCR, run by TCRdb on the 5' RACE reads, gives a single entry per CDR3 protein. The table records roughly 41,000 distinct CDR3 sequences, about 5.3% of them present only once. The sequencing used whole blood, collected at baseline. These receptors all stem from an adult who was a healthcare worker with PCR-confirmed SARS-CoV-2 infection or an uninfected control (not recorded which).

At least ten counts were recorded for this clonotype. The J gene is TRBJ2-1, the V gene TRBV5-6, with D possibly TRBD1 on 5 matching bases. V was trimmed by 3 bases and J by 1 base, leaving 8 bases between them. Germline values: CDR1 SGHDT, CDR2 YYEEEE. This CDR3 has 14 residues. The DNA of the CDR3 is TGTGCCAGCAGCTGGGGCCCGTCCTACAATGAGCAGTTCTTC. It codes for CASSWGPSYNEQFF.

The V gene is TRBV6-1, the J gene TRBJ1-5; TRBD1 matches 9 bases. V gave up 2 bases and J gave up 8 bases; unmatched junction bases: 7. The CDR3 spans 15 residues. The germline CDR1 and CDR2 sequences are MNHNS and SASEGT. As DNA, the CDR3 is TGTGCCAGCAGTGAAACAACAGGGGGCAAAAAGCCCCAGCATTTT. Its translation is CASSETTGGKKPQHF.

This clonotype turned up a few times. The chain couples TRBV4-1 to TRBJ2-7; D may be TRBD1 (6 bases). Trimming left V 1 base short and J 5 bases short, with 9 bases between. This CDR3 has 13 amino acids. The germline V gene has CDR1 MGHRA and CDR2 YSYEKL. CDR3 in amino acids: CASSQGQDNEQYF. The CDR3 DNA sequence: TGCGCCAGCAGCCAAGGACAGGATAACGAGCAGTACTTC.

In its sample, this clonotype was seen many times. The chain carries TRBV29-1 and TRBJ2-2; maybe TRBD1 (6 bases). V was shortened by 4 bases and J by 3 bases, with 15 bases between the two germline ends. CDR1 SQVTM and CDR2 ANQGSEA come from the germline V gene. CDR3 length: 15 amino acids. The CDR3 here is CSVGYEGHYTGELFF. CDR3 sequence (DNA): TGCAGCGTTGGGTATGAGGGACATTACACCGGGGAGCTGTTTTTT.

This clonotype was recorded at least ten times. The CDR3 DNA follows: TGTGCCAGCTCCCAACCAGTTGGCGGAGTGGGGAATGAGCAGTTCTTC. Translation: CASSQPVGGVGNEQFF. The chain has TRBV18 and TRBJ2-1, with unresolved D. Trimming removed 6 bases from V and 7 bases from J, with 22 bases in between. The CDR3 sequence is 16 residues long. Looked up from germline, CDR1 is KGHSH and CDR2 is LQKENI.

This clonotype was counted at least ten times. This CDR3 reads CASSPGLGKGNYNEQFF. DNA for the CDR3: TGTGCCAGCAGCCCTGGACTAGGAAAAGGAAACTACAATGAGCAGTTCTTC. The chain links TRBV7-9 to TRBJ2-1, with TRBD2 matching 7 bases. CDR3 length: 17 amino acids. Germline V CDR1 and CDR2: SEHNR, FQNEAQ (reference sequence). Unmatched junction bases numbered 13, after V lost 5 bases and J lost 3 bases.

The chain carries TRBV5-6 and TRBJ2-7; D gene unclear. Trimming took off 4 bases at V and 0 bases at J, with 14 bases between the two ends. From germline, CDR1 is SGHDT and CDR2 YYEEEE. This CDR3 comprises 15 residues. The CDR3 DNA reads as TGTGCCAGCAGCGCCCGAGTTAGGAGCTCCTACGAGCAGTACTTC. Amino acids: CASSARVRSSYEQYF.

A few counts support this clonotype. The chain carries TRBV20-1 and TRBJ1-4; D gene ambiguous. V lost 7 bases and J lost 0, with 3 bases in between. Germline V gene data show CDR1 as DFQATT and CDR2 as SNEGSKA (reference sequence). The CDR3 has 11 amino acids. CDR3 sequence: CSGATNEKLFF. For the CDR3, the DNA is TGCAGTGGGGCAACTAATGAAAAACTGTTTTTT.

The table lists this clonotype with many counts. The rearrangement joins TRBV3-1 to TRBJ2-7; 11 bases match TRBD2. V dropped 3 bases and J dropped 5; count of bases not matched to a gene: 6. Germline V gene data show CDR1 as LGHDT and CDR2 as YNNKEL (reference sequence). This CDR3 comprises 15 residues. Here the CDR3 reads CASSHLLAGVNEQYF. CDR3 sequence (DNA): TGTGCCAGCAGCCACCTACTAGCGGGAGTCAACGAGCAGTACTTC.

This clonotype was seen at least ten times. This rearrangement joins TRBV6-1 to TRBJ2-1; 11 bases are shared with TRBD2. The CDR3 is 15 residues long. J was trimmed by 3 bases and V by 3 bases; bases with no gene match: 1. Germline V gene sequence: CDR1 MNHNS, CDR2 SASEGT. CDR3 coding DNA: TGTGCCAGCAGTGACGGGACTAGCGGCTACAATGAGCAGTTCTTC. Translating it yields CASSDGTSGYNEQFF.

This clonotype was detected ten times or more. This sequence joins TRBV7-9 and TRBJ2-1, with TRBD2 matching over 10 bases. Trimming removed 1 base from V and 6 bases from J; junction bases left unmatched: 6. This CDR3 comprises 16 residues. Germline V gives CDR1 SEHNR, CDR2 FQNEAQ (reference sequence). The CDR3 coding sequence is TGTGCCAGCAGCTTAGGCCCTAGCGGGAGTGGCAATGAGCAGTTCTTC. It is translated as CASSLGPSGSGNEQFF. The complete variable domain, with remaining parts taken from reference TRBV7-9 and TRBJ2-1, reads DTGVSQNPRHKITKRGQNVTFRCDPISEHNRLYWYRQTLGQGPEFLTYFQNEAQLEKSRLLSDRFSAERPKGSFSTLEIQRTEQGDSAMYLCASSLGPSGSGNEQFFGPGTRLTVL.

This clonotype occurred once. A read error is possible here, since a much larger clone lies one base away. The chain is built from TRBV14 and TRBJ2-1, with 10 bases lining up with TRBD2. Germline lookup yields CDR1 SGHDN and CDR2 FVKESK. V lost 4 bases and J lost 5; bases outside the gene matches: 8. The CDR3 has 16 amino acids. The CDR3 DNA follows: TGTGCCAGCAGCCCGAGTTTAGCGGGAGGACACAATGAGCAGTTCTTC. This encodes CASSPSLAGGHNEQFF.

This clonotype was seen repeatedly, ten times or more. The chain joins TRBV3-1 to TRBJ2-1; no reliable D call. The CDR3 extends over 14 amino acids. Germline assignment: CDR1 LGHDT and CDR2 YNNKEL (reference sequence). The V and J ends lost 1 base and 5 bases respectively, with 9 bases between them. CDR3 DNA: TGTGCCAGCAGCCAAGGTAATAAGCACAATGAGCAGTTCTTC. Encoded protein: CASSQGNKHNEQFF.

The table lists this clonotype with many counts. The rearrangement links TRBV7-9 to TRBJ1-5; D is unresolved. Trimming took 5 bases from V and 4 from J, leaving 12 bases between them. The CDR3 totals 14 residues. Germline V gives CDR1 SEHNR, CDR2 FQNEAQ (reference sequence). This CDR3 is CASSLGNQNQPQHF. The CDR3 DNA reads TGTGCCAGCAGCCTCGGAAATCAAAATCAGCCCCAGCATTTT.